A single sample is the source of the 25 T cell receptor beta chains below, sequenced in a study of CD8+CD57+ T cells in acquired aplastic anemia. Genomic DNA, the template, was used for profiling of the TCR beta VDJ and CDR3. Each CDR3 protein gets one entry after TCRdb re-called the reads with MiXCR. The sample holds about 190,000 distinct CDR3 sequences, roughly half seen once. Sample: sorted CD4+, CD8+, or CD8+CD57+ T cells (not recorded which) from PBMCs. The receptor source for this set is a human donor in good health, serving as a control.

The chain employs TRBV19 and TRBJ1-2; D remains unclear. Between the trimmed V and J ends, which lost 9 bases and 6 bases, there was a span of 14 bases. The CDR3 loop spans 12 amino acids. CDR1 LNHDA and CDR2 SQIVND come from the germline V gene (reference sequence). The chain's CDR3 is CASRLDLNGYTF. The DNA of the CDR3 is TGTGCCAGCAGACTCGACCTTAATGGCTACACCTTC.

This clonotype was counted only a few times. V usage is TRBV27 and J usage is TRBJ2-1, with 8 bases lining up with TRBD1. The ends lost 6 bases at V and 5 bases at J; junction bases unmatched: 6. Germline CDR1 reads MNHEY; CDR2 reads SMNVEV (reference sequence). CDR3 length: 14 residues. CDR3 DNA sequence: TGTGCCAGCAGCGTACAGGACAGGGACAATGAGCAGTTCTTC. As protein: CASSVQDRDNEQFF.

The chain joins TRBV14 to TRBJ1-1, with D tentatively TRBD1 (6 bases). Trimming left V 8 bases short and J 1 base short, with 20 bases between. The CDR3 totals 16 residues. CDR1 is SGHDN, CDR2 FVKESK, per germline. Here the CDR3 DNA reads TGTGCCAGCTCACCTAATGAGGGGGGGGCGAACACTGAAGCTTTCTTT. This encodes CASSPNEGGANTEAFF.

This clonotype was counted ten times or more. The chain is built from TRBV5-1 and TRBJ2-3, with no clear D. The V end was cut by 0 bases, the J end by 0 bases, with 8 bases between. The germline CDR1 and CDR2 sequences are SGHRS and YFSETQ. There are 15 residues in the CDR3. CDR3 coding DNA: TGCGCCAGCAGCTTGGCCGATCCTAGCACAGATACGCAGTATTTT. The encoded protein is CASSLADPSTDTQYF.

The genes are TRBV6-5 and TRBJ1-2; the D gene is possibly TRBD1 (5 bases). This CDR3 is built from 15 residues. Trimming left V 7 bases short and J 4 bases short, with 19 bases between. Germline CDR1 MNHEY, CDR2 SVGAGI. The CDR3 region is CASKAGIGLGYGYTF. Here the CDR3 DNA reads TGTGCCAGCAAGGCAGGGATAGGCTTAGGCTATGGCTACACCTTC.

This clonotype was counted at least ten times. V gene TRBV19 combines with J gene TRBJ1-5; tentatively, D is TRBD1 (6 bases). The ends were cut back, 4 bases at V and 3 bases at J, with 13 bases in the middle. The CDR3 covers 15 residues. Germline V lookup: CDR1 LNHDA, CDR2 SQIVND (reference sequence). The CDR3 loop is CASSRQGGDNQPQHF. In DNA, the CDR3 is TGTGCCAGTAGTAGGCAAGGGGGTGACAATCAGCCCCAGCATTTT. Drawing the rest from reference TRBV19 and TRBJ1-5, the complete variable domain is DGGITQSPKYLFRKEGQNVTLSCEQNLNHDAMYWYRQDPGQGLRLIYYSQIVNDFQKGDIAEGYSVSREKKESFPLTVTSAQKNPTAFYLCASSRQGGDNQPQHFGDGTRLSIL.

V gene TRBV10-3 combines with J gene TRBJ2-2, with TRBD1 identical over 7 bases. Germline V gene data show CDR1 as ENHRY and CDR2 as SYGVKD. There are 15 residues in the CDR3. Trimming cost V 8 bases and J 1 base; bases outside gene matches: 7. The CDR3 DNA sequence: TGTGCCATCGTGACAGGGCCACTGAACACCGGGGAGCTGTTTTTT. This gives the protein CAIVTGPLNTGELFF.

This clonotype was observed many times. The V gene is TRBV12-5, the J gene TRBJ2-1; D gene unclear. CDR3 length equals 16 residues. The ends were cut back, 6 bases at V and 12 bases at J, with 27 bases in the middle. Germline assignment: CDR1 LGHNT and CDR2 FRNRAP. CDR3 amino acids: CASGWCSPLDPCVQFF. The CDR3 coding sequence is TGTGCTAGTGGATGGTGTTCTCCGCTTGACCCATGTGTGCAGTTCTTC.

The genes are TRBV20-1 and TRBJ1-5; D possibly corresponds to TRBD1 (6 bases). There are 13 residues in the CDR3. The germline V and J ends were trimmed by 5 bases and 4 bases, with 12 bases remaining between them. The V gene's germline CDR1 is DFQATT and CDR2 SNEGSKA (reference sequence). CDR3 loop: CSAVRDKNQPQHF. The CDR3 bases are TGCAGTGCTGTACGGGACAAAAATCAGCCCCAGCATTTT.

This clonotype was counted between two and nine times. The chain combines TRBV7-9 with TRBJ2-3; tentatively, D is TRBD2 (7 bases). The CDR3 is 16 residues long. V gave up 1 base and J gave up 4 bases, with 15 bases separating them. In germline, CDR1 is SEHNR, CDR2 FQNEAQ (reference sequence). Here the CDR3 reads CASSLEYLGGPDTQYF. Here the CDR3 DNA reads TGTGCCAGCAGCTTAGAGTATCTGGGGGGGCCAGATACGCAGTATTTT.

The V call is TRBV10-3, the J call TRBJ2-7, with 14 bases that match TRBD2. CDR1 is ENHRY, CDR2 SYGVKD, per germline. After removal of 6 bases from V and 3 bases from J, the junction contained 7 bases not matched to a gene. The CDR3 totals 16 residues. CDR3 protein: CAISPGTSGGIYEQYF. The CDR3 DNA follows: TGTGCCATCAGCCCCGGGACTAGCGGGGGAATCTACGAGCAGTACTTC.

The rearrangement joins TRBV2 to TRBJ1-5; unclear D gene. This CDR3 has 13 amino acids. V was shortened by 6 bases and J by 4 bases, with 10 bases between the two germline ends. CDR1 and CDR2 from the germline V gene are SNHLY and FYNNEI. In DNA form, the CDR3 reads TGTGCCAGCAGCTTAGTTCTAAATCAGCCCCAGCATTTT. This gives the protein CASSLVLNQPQHF.

This clonotype appeared many times. V usage is TRBV19 and J usage is TRBJ1-6; the match to TRBD1 covers 9 bases. In germline, CDR1 is LNHDA, CDR2 SQIVND (reference sequence). V lost 9 bases, J lost 9 bases, and 6 bases stayed unmatched. This CDR3 comprises 13 residues. The CDR3 here is CASRRGQGSPLHF. The CDR3 DNA sequence: TGTGCCAGCCGACGGGGACAGGGTTCACCCCTCCACTTT.

As regards this clonotype: One base away lies a much larger clone, so this may be a sequencing read error. The chain recombines TRBV5-1 with TRBJ2-3; D gene ambiguous. Trimming cost V 3 bases and J 2 bases, with 13 bases left between them. CDR3 length: 15 amino acids. In germline, CDR1 is SGHRS, CDR2 YFSETQ. CDR3 loop: CASSSLDGDTDTQYF. For the CDR3, the DNA is TGCGCCAGCAGCTCGTTAGACGGAGACACAGATACGCAGTATTTT.

This chain connects TRBV27 to TRBJ2-1, with D perhaps matching TRBD2 (5 bases). Germline V gene data show CDR1 as MNHEY and CDR2 as SMNVEV (reference sequence). CDR3 length: 18 amino acids. The germline V and J ends were trimmed by 6 bases and 3 bases, with 24 bases remaining between them. The CDR3 DNA reads as TGTGCCAGCAGACCAAATCCAGACCTGGCCGGGGTCTACAATGAGCAGTTCTTC. As protein: CASRPNPDLAGVYNEQFF.

V and J are TRBV7-3 and TRBJ2-7; 8 bases match TRBD2. Germline values: CDR1 SGHTA, CDR2 FQGTGA. The CDR3 totals 15 residues. Trimming took 2 bases from V and 2 from J; bases not matched to a gene: 5. The CDR3 region is CASSLWGGGPYEQYF. The CDR3, as DNA: TGTGCCAGCAGCTTATGGGGCGGGGGGCCCTACGAGCAGTACTTC.

The chain employs TRBV10-1 and TRBJ1-2; tentative D call: TRBD1 (5 bases). This CDR3 has 12 amino acids. V was cut by 4 bases and J by 7 bases, with 10 bases left in between. CDR1 and CDR2 (germline): WNHNN, SYGVQD (reference sequence). The CDR3, as DNA: TGCGCCAGCAGTGTGCAGGGACGTGGCTACACCTTC. Encoded protein: CASSVQGRGYTF.

Worth noting for this clonotype: A read error may produce the germline difference seen at one junction end. V usage is TRBV15 and J usage is TRBJ1-2; no clear D. From germline, CDR1 is LNHNV and CDR2 YYDKDF (reference sequence). This CDR3 comprises 14 residues. CDR3 DNA sequence: TGTGCCGCCAGCAGCTTTCGATATTCAAATGGCTACACCTTC. Its translation is CAASSFRYSNGYTF.

The CDR3 nucleotides are TGTGCCAGCAGCCTGACGGACAGCTCGAAAAATGAGCAGTTCTTC. Translation gives CASSLTDSSKNEQFF. The rearrangement links TRBV7-9 to TRBJ2-1, with TRBD1 as a possible D gene (6 bases). V lost 5 bases, J lost 7 bases, and 18 bases lay in between. There are 15 residues in the CDR3. Germline CDR1 SEHNR, CDR2 FQNEAQ (reference sequence).

On this clonotype itself: One junction end disagrees with the germline gene, perhaps due to a read error. The chain carries TRBV20-1 and TRBJ1-4; D gene unclear. This CDR3 has 11 residues. Germline loops: CDR1 DFQATT, CDR2 SNEGSKA (reference sequence). The CDR3 is CSVTEVGKPFF. CDR3 sequence (DNA): TGCAGTGTTACCGAAGTAGGAAAACCGTTTTTT.

At least ten counts were recorded for this clonotype. The chain has TRBV4-1 and TRBJ1-5, with 10 bases aligning to TRBD1. V dropped 4 bases and J dropped 2; count of bases not matched to a gene: 11. Per the germline V gene, CDR1 is MGHRA and CDR2 is YSYEKL. The CDR3 runs 18 residues. The CDR3 nucleotides read TGCGCCAGCAGCCCGACAGGGGGCGTGTGGAAGGGCAATCAGCCCCAGCATTTT. This codes for CASSPTGGVWKGNQPQHF.

The V call is TRBV7-9, the J call TRBJ1-6, with TRBD1 matching 8 bases. The CDR3 consists of 15 residues. Trimming removed 7 bases from V and 10 bases from J; junction bases left unmatched: 12. Germline lookup yields CDR1 SEHNR and CDR2 FQNEAQ (reference sequence). CDR3 sequence: CASTPDRATGSPLHF. The CDR3 nucleotides read TGTGCCAGCACCCCGGACAGGGCCACGGGGTCACCCCTCCACTTT.

This clonotype occurred many times. J is TRBJ2-1 and V is TRBV6-2 or TRBV6-3; D call uncertain. V lost 4 bases, J lost 7 bases, and 14 bases lay in between. Germline CDR1 is MNHEY and CDR2 is SVGEGT. CDR3 size: 14 residues. This chain's CDR3 is CASSSGSLENEQFF. The CDR3 DNA is TGTGCCAGCAGTTCCGGTAGCTTGGAAAATGAGCAGTTCTTC.

On this clonotype: The CDR3 end shows no conserved phenylalanine or tryptophan, and so a read error is likely. The DNA is left out, because the CDR3 cannot be placed on it with certainty; the CDR3 is given as TCRdb lists it. J is TRBJ1-2 and V is TRBV19; the table's D call, TRBD1, was not checked against the DNA. Germline values: CDR1 LNHDA, CDR2 SQIVND (reference sequence). Ends included, the CDR3 has 9 residues. This CDR3 is CASSPYRGS.

The J gene is TRBJ2-1, the V gene TRBV25-1; D might be TRBD1 (5 bases). Trimming stripped 8 bases from V and 2 bases from J, with 19 bases between. Germline lookup yields CDR1 MGHDK and CDR2 SYGVNS. The CDR3 totals 16 residues. As DNA, the CDR3 is TGTGCCAGCTCACCACCGCTGACAGAGACCTACAATGAGCAGTTCTTC. Its translation: CASSPPLTETYNEQFF.